The TCR beta chain under discussion was sequenced for a study of T cell responses to AZD1222 COVID-19 vaccine. Pooled in the analysis were second doses at about 4 or about 12 weeks. Here immunoSEQ multiplex PCR was the method, and the copy in TCRdb shows in-frame clones only, minus some. Among around 170,000 clones, about nine tenths were seen once, and the ten largest hold around 2%. V was trimmed by 0 bases and J by 1 base, leaving 5 bases between them. Germline V gene data show CDR1 as WNHNN and CDR2 as SYGVQD (reference sequence). CDR3 size: 14 residues. The sequence came from an adult who received the AZD1222 COVID-19 vaccine. This rearrangement joins TRBV10-1 to TRBJ2-3, with D perhaps being TRBD1 or TRBD2 (5 bases each). Sequenced material: peripheral blood, taken 28 days after the second AZD1222 dose. CDR3 DNA sequence: TGCGCCAGCAGTGAGTCGGGACGCACAGATACGCAGTATTTT. Translation gives CASSESGRTDTQYF.